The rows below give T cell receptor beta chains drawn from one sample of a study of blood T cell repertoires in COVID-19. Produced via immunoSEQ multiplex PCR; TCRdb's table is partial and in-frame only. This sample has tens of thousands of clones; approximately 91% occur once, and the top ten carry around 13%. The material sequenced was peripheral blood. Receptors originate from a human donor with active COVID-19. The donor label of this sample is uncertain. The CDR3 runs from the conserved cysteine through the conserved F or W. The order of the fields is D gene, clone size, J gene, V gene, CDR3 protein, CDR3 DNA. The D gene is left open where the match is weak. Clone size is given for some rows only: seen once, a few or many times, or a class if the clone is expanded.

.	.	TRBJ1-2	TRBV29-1	CSVVTGQADGGYTF	TGCAGCGTTGTAACAGGGCAGGCTGATGGTGGCTACACCTTC
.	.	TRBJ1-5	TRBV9	CASSKGVQINQPQHF	TGTGCCAGCAGCAAAGGTGTACAGATCAATCAGCCCCAGCATTTT
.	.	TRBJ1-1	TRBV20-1	CSARDRYLAFF	TGCAGTGCTAGAGATCGGTATTTGGCTTTCTTT
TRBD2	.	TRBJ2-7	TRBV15	CATSRAGGVVTTKQYF	TGTGCCACCAGCAGAGCCGGGGGGGTGGTGACTACGAAGCAGTACTTC
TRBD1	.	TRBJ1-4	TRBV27	CASSLYRGTNEKLFF	TGTGCCAGCAGTCTATACAGGGGAACTAATGAAAAACTGTTTTTT
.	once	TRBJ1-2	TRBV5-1	CASSLRTPDARANYGYTF	TGCGCCAGCAGCTTGAGGACTCCCGACGCCAGAGCTAACTATGGCTACACCTTC
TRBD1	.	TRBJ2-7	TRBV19	CASSQDRGPLPAYEQYF	TGTGCCAGTAGTCAGGACAGGGGACCTTTACCGGCCTACGAGCAGTACTTC
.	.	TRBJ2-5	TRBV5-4	CASSFSQGIQETQYF	TGTGCCAGCAGCTTCTCGCAGGGGATACAAGAGACCCAGTACTTC
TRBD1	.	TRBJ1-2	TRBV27	CASSFGQGRGYTF	TGTGCCAGCAGTTTTGGACAGGGGAGAGGCTACACCTTC
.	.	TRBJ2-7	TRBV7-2	CASSLEQGPYEQYF	TGTGCCAGCAGCTTAGAGCAGGGCCCCTACGAGCAGTACTTC
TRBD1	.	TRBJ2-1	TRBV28	CASRSASGTGLYNEQFF	TGTGCCAGCAGGAGTGCGAGCGGGACAGGGCTCTACAATGAGCAGTTCTTC
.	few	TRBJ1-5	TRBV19	CASTDRYNQPQHF	TGTGCCAGCACCGACAGGTACAATCAGCCCCAGCATTTT
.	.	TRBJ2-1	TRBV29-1	CSTGPRGEQFF	TGCAGCACGGGACCTCGGGGTGAGCAGTTCTTC
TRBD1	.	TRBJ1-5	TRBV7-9	CASSPGQGSNQPQHF	TGTGCCAGCAGCCCCGGACAGGGTAGCAATCAGCCCCAGCATTTT
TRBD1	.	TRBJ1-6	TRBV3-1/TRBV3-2	CASSQRDRSSPLHF	TGTGCCAGCAGCCAGCGGGACAGGAGTTCACCCCTCCACTTT
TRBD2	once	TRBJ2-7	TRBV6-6	CASTIRGEHYEQYF	TGTGCCAGCACTATACGGGGGGAACACTACGAGCAGTACTTC
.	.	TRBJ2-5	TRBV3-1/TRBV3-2	CASSQADLIGETQYF	TGTGCCAGCAGCCAAGCGGACTTGATCGGGGAGACCCAGTACTTC
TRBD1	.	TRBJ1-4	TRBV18	CASTTGVDAMGNEKLFF	TGTGCCAGCACGACAGGGGTAGACGCTATGGGAAATGAAAAACTGTTTTTT
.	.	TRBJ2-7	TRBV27	CASSLKQGPGEQYF	TGTGCCAGCAGTTTAAAACAGGGTCCGGGCGAGCAGTACTTC
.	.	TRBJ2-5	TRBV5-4	CASSLSGVETQYF	TGTGCCAGCAGCTTGTCCGGGGTGGAGACCCAGTACTTC
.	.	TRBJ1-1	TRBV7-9	CASSFRQHEAFF	TGTGCCAGCAGCTTCAGGCAGCATGAAGCTTTCTTT
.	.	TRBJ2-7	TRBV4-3	CASSRQGRPSGYEQYF	TGCGCCAGCAGCCGTCAAGGAAGGCCGTCAGGGTACGAGCAGTACTTC
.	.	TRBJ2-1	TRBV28	CASSLVHHEQFF	TGTGCCAGCAGTTTAGTACATCATGAGCAGTTCTTC
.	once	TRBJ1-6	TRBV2	CASKTETYNSPLHF	TGTGCCAGCAAGACAGAAACCTATAATTCACCCCTCCACTTT
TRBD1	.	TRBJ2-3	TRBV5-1	CASSSTGGNTDTQYF	TGCGCCAGCAGCTCGACAGGGGGCAACACAGATACGCAGTATTTT
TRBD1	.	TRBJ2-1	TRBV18	CASSRTGQGAYEQFF	TGTGCCAGCTCACGCACGGGACAGGGGGCCTATGAGCAGTTCTTC
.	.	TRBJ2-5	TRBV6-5	CASSRTVQETQYF	TGTGCCAGCAGCCGGACAGTGCAAGAGACCCAGTACTTC
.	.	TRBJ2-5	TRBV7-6	CASSLGSGGAETQYF	TGTGCCAGCAGCTTAGGGTCGGGGGGCGCAGAGACCCAGTACTTC
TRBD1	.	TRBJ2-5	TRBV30	CAGQGAGETQYF	TGTGCCGGACAGGGGGCAGGGGAGACCCAGTACTTC
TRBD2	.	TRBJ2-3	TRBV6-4	CASSSLAGGGDTQYF	TGTGCCAGCAGCTCTCTAGCGGGAGGTGGAGATACGCAGTATTTT
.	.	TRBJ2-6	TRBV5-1	CASSLVSSGANVLTF	TGCGCCAGCAGCTTGGTATCCTCGGGGGCCAACGTCCTGACTTTC
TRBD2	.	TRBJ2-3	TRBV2	CASKVAGGPTDTQYF	TGTGCCAGCAAGGTCGCGGGAGGGCCCACAGATACGCAGTATTTT
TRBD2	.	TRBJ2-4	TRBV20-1	CSASASGNIQYF	TGCAGTGCTAGTGCTAGCGGGAACATTCAGTACTTC
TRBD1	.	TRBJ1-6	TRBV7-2	CASSLGGRQGPNSPLHF	TGTGCCAGCAGCTTAGGGGGGAGACAGGGACCAAATTCACCCCTCCACTTT
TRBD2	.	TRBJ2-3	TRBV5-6	CASSRGAGEPDTQYF	TGTGCCAGCAGCCGGGGCGCGGGAGAACCAGATACGCAGTATTTT
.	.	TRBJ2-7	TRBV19	CASSIEYASYEQYF	TGTGCCAGTAGTATAGAGTATGCCAGCTACGAGCAGTACTTC
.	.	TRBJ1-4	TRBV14	CASSQGLNEKLFF	TGTGCCAGCAGTCAGGGTCTTAATGAAAAACTGTTTTTT
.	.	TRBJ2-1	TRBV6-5	CASSYLRYRGGDEQFF	TGTGCCAGCAGTTACTTACGGTACAGGGGAGGTGATGAGCAGTTCTTC
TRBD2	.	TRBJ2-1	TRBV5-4	CASSAPGTRGDEQFF	TGTGCCAGCAGCGCCCCCGGGACTAGAGGCGATGAGCAGTTCTTC
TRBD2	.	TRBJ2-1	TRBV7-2	CASSGGTSGRPGTQFF	TGTGCCAGCAGCGGCGGGACTAGCGGGAGGCCAGGTACGCAGTTCTTC
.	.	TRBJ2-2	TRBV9	CASSVGPTHTGELFF	TGTGCCAGCAGCGTGGGCCCAACCCACACCGGGGAGCTGTTTTTT
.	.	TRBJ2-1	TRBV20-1	CSSGTYNEQFF	TGCAGTAGCGGTACCTACAATGAGCAGTTCTTC
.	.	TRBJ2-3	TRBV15	CATSRGGTSTDTQYF	TGTGCCACCAGCAGAGGAGGGACTAGCACAGATACGCAGTATTTT
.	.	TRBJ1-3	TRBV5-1	CASSLAGTGASSGNTIYF	TGCGCCAGCAGCTTGGCCGGAACAGGCGCGAGCTCTGGAAACACCATATATTTT
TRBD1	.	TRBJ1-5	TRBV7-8	CASSTGTGVNQPQHF	TGTGCCAGCAGCACCGGGACAGGGGTCAATCAGCCCCAGCATTTT
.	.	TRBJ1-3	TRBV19	CATVVGDTIYF	TGTGCCACCGTGGTCGGGGACACCATATATTTT
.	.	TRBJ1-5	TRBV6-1	CASSEYLPHQPQHF	TGTGCCAGCAGTGAATATCTCCCCCATCAGCCCCAGCATTTT
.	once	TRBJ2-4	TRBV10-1	CASSEGTLAKNIQYF	TGCGCCAGCAGTGAAGGGACACTAGCCAAAAACATTCAGTACTTC
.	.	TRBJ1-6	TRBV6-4	CASSDSRQGNSPLHF	TGTGCCAGCAGTGACTCAAGGCAGGGAAATTCACCCCTCCACTTT
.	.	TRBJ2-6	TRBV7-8	CASSLAERARSGANVLTF	TGTGCCAGCAGCTTAGCGGAGCGGGCCCGCTCTGGGGCCAACGTCCTGACTTTC
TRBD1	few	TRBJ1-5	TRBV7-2	CASSSQGANQPQHF	TGTGCCAGCAGCTCTCAGGGGGCTAATCAGCCCCAGCATTTT
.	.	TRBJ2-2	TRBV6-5	CASTPTPGNTGELFF	TGTGCCAGCACCCCCACTCCAGGGAACACCGGGGAGCTGTTTTTT
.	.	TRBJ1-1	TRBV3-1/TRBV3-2	CASSQGGTEAFF	TGTGCCAGCTCACAGGGTGGCACTGAAGCTTTCTTT
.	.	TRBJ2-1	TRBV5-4	CASSPGVSNEQFF	TGTGCCAGCAGCCCAGGGGTTTCGAATGAGCAGTTCTTC
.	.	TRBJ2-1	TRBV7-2	CASSLQGIYSNEQFF	TGTGCCAGCAGCCTCCAGGGGATATACTCGAATGAGCAGTTCTTC